This TCR beta chain is drawn from a study of blood T cell repertoires in COVID-19. Whole-study context: The United States, Italy and Spain supplied acute and convalescent COVID-19 samples.

This CDR3 is 15 amino acids long. Germline CDR1 is MNHEY and CDR2 is SVGEGT. Losses at the gene ends were 5 bases for V and 8 bases for J; bases not matched to a gene: 12. Sequenced by immunoSEQ multiplex PCR; TCRdb stores in-frame clones only, minus some. Of roughly 250,000 clones listed, roughly 87% are singletons. The chain couples TRBV6-2 or TRBV6-3 to TRBJ2-1; 7 nucleotides agree with TRBD1. Sequencing was carried out using PBMCs or T cells enriched from blood (not recorded which). The sequence was collected from a woman aged 25 to 39 with acute COVID-19. This chain's CDR3 is CASSQVTRGRHEQFF. CDR3 nucleotides: TGTGCCAGCAGTCAAGTTACAAGGGGGCGGCATGAGCAGTTCTTC.